The next 13 T cell receptor beta chains were all read from a single sample in a study of persistence of HIV-infected CD4 T cells (TCRdb year 2020). According to the study, the label for this sample's treatment or condition signals: suppressive antiretroviral therapy. Lysates of CMV-infected fibroblasts at 10 ug/mL were used to stimulate the cells. Nonresponding CD40L-negative CD69-negative CD45RO-high memory CD4+ T cells were sorted as memory populations depleted of antigen-responding cells. Their antigens are not known. TCRbeta repertoires were sequenced from genomic DNA with the immunoSEQ hsTCRB assay version 4 in survey mode. TCRdb's version of the immuneACCESS table is confined to in-frame rearrangements and falls short of the full clone set. An unresolved V gene accounts for under half of the shortfall where checked; the remainder is of unknown origin. The sample contains around 48,000 clones, more than 60% of them found a single time. Around 3% of the sample is taken by the ten largest.

Sample: CD4+ T cells sorted from PBMCs after roughly 17-hour stimulation, taken from a patient who received antiretroviral therapy. The sample's cell subset or site label, decoded: CD40L-CD69- CD45RO-high memory CD4 T cells not responding to CMV lysate. Source of these receptors: an adult man with HIV who was CMV-seropositive.

This chain joins TRBV18 and TRBJ2-5; D may be TRBD1 (5 bases). Germline V CDR1 and CDR2: KGHSH, LQKENI. V was pared by 3 bases and J by 1 base, with 15 bases between. This CDR3 spans 16 amino acids. This CDR3 is CASSPKLQTAQETQYF. The CDR3 DNA reads TGTGCCAGCTCACCCAAGCTCCAGACAGCCCAAGAGACCCAGTACTTC.

J is TRBJ2-4 and V is TRBV6-1; no reliable D call. V was trimmed by 2 bases and J by 6 bases, leaving 8 bases between them. CDR1 is MNHNS and CDR2 is SASEGT in the germline V gene. The CDR3 is 13 amino acids. As DNA, the CDR3 is TGTGCCAGCAGTGAATCTAACAGAAACATTCAGTACTTC. Its protein product is CASSESNRNIQYF.

This chain uses TRBV29-1 with TRBJ1-3; 9 bases line up with TRBD1. The CDR3 extends over 15 amino acids. V lost 3 bases to trimming and J lost 0 bases; unmatched junction nucleotides: 3. Germline CDR1 is SQVTM and CDR2 is ANQGSEA. CDR3 amino acids: CSVERDRASGNTIYF. The CDR3 coding sequence is TGCAGCGTTGAGAGGGACAGGGCCTCTGGAAACACCATATATTTT.

The chain has TRBV19 and TRBJ1-5; D unclear. This CDR3 is 15 amino acids long. V was pared by 3 bases and J by 6 bases, with 15 bases between. Germline V CDR1 and CDR2: LNHDA, SQIVND (reference sequence). The CDR3 DNA sequence: TGTGCCAGTAGTATTAGGCGGGTGGCGACTCAGCCCCAGCATTTT. Its translation: CASSIRRVATQPQHF. The full variable domain, completed using reference TRBV19 and TRBJ1-5, is DGGITQSPKYLFRKEGQNVTLSCEQNLNHDAMYWYRQDPGQGLRLIYYSQIVNDFQKGDIAEGYSVSREKKESFPLTVTSAQKNPTAFYLCASSIRRVATQPQHFGDGTRLSIL.

V is TRBV11-3 and J is TRBJ2-1; no reliable D call. This CDR3 region has 14 residues. Trimming removed 3 bases from V and 5 bases from J, with 11 bases in between. The germline V gene encodes CDR1 SGHNT and CDR2 YENEEA. CDR3 loop: CASSFGVADNEQFF. In nucleotides, the CDR3 is TGTGCCAGCAGCTTCGGCGTGGCGGACAATGAGCAGTTCTTC.

This clone came up once. This chain joins TRBV15 and TRBJ1-5, with a tentative D call TRBD1 (6 bases). V was shortened by 0 bases and J by 1 base, with 7 bases between the two germline ends. The CDR3 spans 15 residues. From germline, CDR1 is LNHNV and CDR2 YYDKDF (reference sequence). Here the CDR3 reads CATSREGHSNQPQHF. CDR3 DNA: TGTGCCACCAGCAGAGAGGGACACAGCAATCAGCCCCAGCATTTT. Combining the CDR3 with reference TRBV15 and TRBJ1-5 gives the whole variable domain DAMVIQNPRYQVTQFGKPVTLSCSQTLNHNVMYWYQQKSSQAPKLLFHYYDKDFNNEADTPDNFQSRRPNTSFCFLDIRSPGLGDTAMYLCATSREGHSNQPQHFGDGTRLSIL.

The chain employs TRBV7-9 and TRBJ1-1; possibly TRBD1 for D (6 bases). V lost 3 bases, J lost 8 bases, and 13 bases lay in between. The CDR3 runs to 13 residues. CDR1 and CDR2 (germline): SEHNR, FQNEAQ (reference sequence). The CDR3 loop is CASSLAGGPEAFF. The CDR3 coding sequence is TGTGCCAGCAGCTTGGCCGGGGGCCCAGAAGCTTTCTTT.

J is TRBJ2-7 and V is TRBV25-1, with TRBD2 identical over 10 bases. V shed 0 bases, J shed 4 bases, and the junction held 6 bases outside the gene matches. Germline assignment: CDR1 MGHDK and CDR2 SYGVNS. There are 16 residues in the CDR3. CDR3 nucleotides: TGTGCCAGCAGTGAATATTCTAGCGGGAGCGGGTACGAGCAGTACTTC. This sequence encodes CASSEYSSGSGYEQYF.

The rearrangement joins TRBV29-1 to TRBJ2-3; TRBD1 aligns across 7 bases. The V and J ends lost 5 bases and 1 base, in that order; junction bases with no gene match: 6. Looked up from germline, CDR1 is SQVTM and CDR2 is ANQGSEA. The CDR3 has 14 amino acids. The CDR3 bases are TGCAGCGTTTCCGGGACAGCGGGCACAGATACGCAGTATTTT. This sequence encodes CSVSGTAGTDTQYF.

This chain joins TRBV3-1 (or the pseudogene TRBV3-2) and TRBJ2-2; D not resolved. Trimming removed 4 bases at V and 0 bases at J, with 9 bases between. The CDR3 extends over 15 amino acids. Germline V gene sequence: CDR1 LGHDT, CDR2 YNNKEL (reference sequence). The DNA for the CDR3 is TGTGCCAGCAGCCCCCCTATAGCGAACACCGGGGAGCTGTTTTTT. This codes for CASSPPIANTGELFF.

The chain recombines TRBV29-1 with TRBJ2-2; D might be TRBD1 (5 bases). V was shortened by 4 bases and J by 5 bases, with 14 bases between the two germline ends. CDR3 length: 14 amino acids. CDR1 is SQVTM and CDR2 is ANQGSEA in the germline V gene. DNA for the CDR3: TGCAGCGTTGCTTCAGGGTTGGGGACCGGGGAGCTGTTTTTT. Protein product: CSVASGLGTGELFF.

The V gene is TRBV3-1 (or the pseudogene TRBV3-2), the J gene TRBJ1-1, with D possibly TRBD1 on 6 matching bases. This CDR3 has 13 residues. Per the germline V gene, CDR1 is LGHDT and CDR2 is YNNKEL (reference sequence). Between the trimmed V and J ends, which lost 4 bases and 4 bases, there was a span of 10 bases. CDR3 sequence (DNA): TGTGCCAGCAGCCGTATGGGGGCCACTGAAGCTTTCTTT. Its translation is CASSRMGATEAFF.

The chain links TRBV7-9 to TRBJ2-7, with 10 nucleotides matching TRBD2. The CDR3 consists of 15 residues. V shed 6 bases, J shed 5 bases, and the junction held 10 bases outside the gene matches. The germline gives CDR1 SEHNR, CDR2 FQNEAQ (reference sequence). The CDR3 bases are TGTGCCAGCAGTTCCTACGGACTAGCGGCTAACGAGCAGTACTTC. Its protein product is CASSSYGLAANEQYF.